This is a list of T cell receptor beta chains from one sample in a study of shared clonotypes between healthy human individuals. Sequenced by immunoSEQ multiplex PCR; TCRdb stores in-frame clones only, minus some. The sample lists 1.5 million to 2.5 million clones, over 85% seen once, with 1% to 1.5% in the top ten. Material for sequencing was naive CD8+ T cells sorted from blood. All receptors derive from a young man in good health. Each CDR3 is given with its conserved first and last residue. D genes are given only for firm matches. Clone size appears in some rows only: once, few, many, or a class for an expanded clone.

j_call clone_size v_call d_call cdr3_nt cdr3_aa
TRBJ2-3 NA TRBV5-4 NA TGTGCCAGCAGCTTAGGTGCGGAGACCACAGATACGCAGTATTTT CASSLGAETTDTQYF
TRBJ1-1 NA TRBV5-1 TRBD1 TGCGCCAGCAGCTCAACGACAGGGTTGAACACTGAAGCTTTCTTT CASSSTTGLNTEAFF
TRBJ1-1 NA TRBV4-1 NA TGCGCCAGCAGCCACGTGGCCGAGGTATTCTTT CASSHVAEVFF
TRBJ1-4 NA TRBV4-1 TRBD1 TGCGCCAGCAGCCCGGGGACAGTACCAACTAATGAAAAACTGTTTTTT CASSPGTVPTNEKLFF
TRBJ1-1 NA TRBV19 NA TGTGCCAGTAGTATCGGGCCGGCGGGGAGCACTGAAGCTTTCTTT CASSIGPAGSTEAFF
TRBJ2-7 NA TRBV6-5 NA TGTGCCAGCAGTACGACAGGAGAGCCCTTCTACGAGCAGTACTTC CASSTTGEPFYEQYF
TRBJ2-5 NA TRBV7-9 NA TGTGCCAGCAGCTTAGGCGCAGGGGCTAGAGCCCAGTACTTC CASSLGAGARAQYF
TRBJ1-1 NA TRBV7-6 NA TGTGCCAGCAGCTTAGGGACCTACGCCCGTGGGGCTTTCTTT CASSLGTYARGAFF
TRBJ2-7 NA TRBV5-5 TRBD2 TGTGCCAGCAGCTTGGGACTAGCGGGAGCCTACGAGCAGTACTTC CASSLGLAGAYEQYF
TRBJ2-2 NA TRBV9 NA TGTGCCAGCAGCGTATGGGGAGATGCGGGGGAGCTGTTTTTT CASSVWGDAGELFF
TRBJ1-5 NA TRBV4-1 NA TGCGCCAGCAGCCATTTCGGGACCCCGTTTCTCCAGCATTTT CASSHFGTPFLQHF
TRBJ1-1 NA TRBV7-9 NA TGTGCCAGCAGCTTAGTCAGGGACACTGAAGCTTTCTTT CASSLVRDTEAFF
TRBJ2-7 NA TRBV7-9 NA TGTGCCAGCAGCCCTACGGGGAGCTCCTACGAGCAGTACTTC CASSPTGSSYEQYF
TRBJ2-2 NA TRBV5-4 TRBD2 TGTGCCAGCAGCGGGACTAGCGGGAGCCCCCCCGGGGAGCTGTTTTTT CASSGTSGSPPGELFF
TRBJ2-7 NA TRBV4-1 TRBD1 TGCGCCAGCAGCCGGGGACAGGCGGGGACCTACGAGCAGTACTTC CASSRGQAGTYEQYF
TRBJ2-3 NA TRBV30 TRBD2 TGTGCCTGGAGTTTTAGCGGGGGGGCGGGAGATACGCAGTATTTT CAWSFSGGAGDTQYF
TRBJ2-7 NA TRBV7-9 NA TGTGCCAGCAGCTTGCCCTGGGACGGTTCCTACGAGCAGTACTTC CASSLPWDGSYEQYF
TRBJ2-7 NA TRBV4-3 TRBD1 TGCGCCAGCAGCCAAGAACCTTCTGGGACAGCATACGAGCAGTACTTC CASSQEPSGTAYEQYF
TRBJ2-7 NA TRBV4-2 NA TGTGCCAGCAGCCAAGATAGAACAGGGAACTACGAGCAGTACTTC CASSQDRTGNYEQYF
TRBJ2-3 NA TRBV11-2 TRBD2 TGTGCCAGCAGCTCTGGACTAGCGGGGACAGATACGCAGTATTTT CASSSGLAGTDTQYF
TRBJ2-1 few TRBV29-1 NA TGCAGCGCTACGCGGGACGCCTACAATGAGCAGTTCTTC CSATRDAYNEQFF
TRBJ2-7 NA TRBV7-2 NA TGTGCCAGCAGCCCAGGGGGCGGGGGAACCTCCTACGAGCAGTACTTC CASSPGGGGTSYEQYF
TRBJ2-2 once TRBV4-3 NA TGCGCCAGCAGCCAAGATAGGGGGAACACCGGGGAGCTGTTTTTT CASSQDRGNTGELFF
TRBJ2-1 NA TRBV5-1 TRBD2 TGCGCCAGCAGCTTAGCGGGGGGGCTCAATGAGCAGTTCTTC CASSLAGGLNEQFF
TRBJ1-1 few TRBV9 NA TGTGCCAGCAGCGTAGGGGGAGGGGACACTGAAGCTTTCTTT CASSVGGGDTEAFF
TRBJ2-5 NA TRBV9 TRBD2 TGTGCCAGCAGCGTAGCTACGAGTATCGGGGGGAAAGAGACCCAGTACTTC CASSVATSIGGKETQYF
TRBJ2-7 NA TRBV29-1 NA TGCAGCGTTGAAGGGATGGACTACGAGCAGTACTTC CSVEGMDYEQYF
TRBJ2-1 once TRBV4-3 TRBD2 TGCGCCAGCAGCCAGGAAAGACTAGCGGGGGTTCACAATGAGCAGTTCTTC CASSQERLAGVHNEQFF
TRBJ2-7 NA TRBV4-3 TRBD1 TGCGCCAGCAGCCAAGATATCACGGGACAGGGTTCGTACGAGCAGTACTTC CASSQDITGQGSYEQYF
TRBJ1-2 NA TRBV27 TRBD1 TGTGCCAGCAGTCTAAACAGGGGGCATAATGGCTACACCTTC CASSLNRGHNGYTF
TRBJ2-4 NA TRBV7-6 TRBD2 TGTGCCAGCAGCTTAGCGTCGCGGGGGGGCCTCAAAAACATTCAGTACTTC CASSLASRGGLKNIQYF
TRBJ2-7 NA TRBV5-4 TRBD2 TGTGCCAGCAGCTTGCCTAGCGGGGGTAGCTCCTACGAGCAGTACTTC CASSLPSGGSSYEQYF
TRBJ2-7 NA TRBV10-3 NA TGTGCCATCAAAGGCCAGCTCGGCGAGCAGTACTTC CAIKGQLGEQYF
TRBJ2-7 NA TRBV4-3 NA TGCGCCAGCAGCCAAGATAGGGACGCCTCCTACGAGCAGTACTTC CASSQDRDASYEQYF
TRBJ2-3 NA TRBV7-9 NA TGTGCCAGCAGCTTAACCATTGATACGCAGTATTTT CASSLTIDTQYF
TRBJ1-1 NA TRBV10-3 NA TGTGCCATCAGTGAGTCTGTGGGGAACACTGAAGCTTTCTTT CAISESVGNTEAFF
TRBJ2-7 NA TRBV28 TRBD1 TGTGCCAGCAGTCCTACAGGGGGGTCCTACGAGCAGTACTTC CASSPTGGSYEQYF
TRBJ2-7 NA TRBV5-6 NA TGTGCCAGCAGCTTGGATTACAGGGAATACGAGCAGTACTTC CASSLDYREYEQYF
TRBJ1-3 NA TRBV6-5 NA TGTGCCAGCAGTTTGACAACGACTGGAAACACCATATATTTT CASSLTTTGNTIYF
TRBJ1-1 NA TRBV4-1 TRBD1 TGCGCCAGCAGCCGGACAGGGGGCACTGAAGCTTTCTTT CASSRTGGTEAFF
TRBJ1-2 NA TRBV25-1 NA TGTGCCAGCAGTGAATATCTTGGGAATCAGGACTATGGCTACACCTTC CASSEYLGNQDYGYTF
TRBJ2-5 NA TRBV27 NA TGTGCCAGCAGTCCCCGTGGGTACCAAGAGACCCAGTACTTC CASSPRGYQETQYF
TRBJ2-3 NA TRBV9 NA TGTGCCAGCAGCGTAGACGGGTTCACCGATACGCAGTATTTT CASSVDGFTDTQYF
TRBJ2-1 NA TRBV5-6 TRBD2 TGTGCCAGCAGCTTGACTAGCGAAAATGAGCAGTTCTTC CASSLTSENEQFF
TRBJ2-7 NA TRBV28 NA TGTGCCAGCAGTCGCCCGGGACTCGCCTACGAGCAGTACTTC CASSRPGLAYEQYF
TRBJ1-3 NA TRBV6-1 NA TGTGCCAGCAGTGAAGTTCCAAGCTCTGGAAACACCATATATTTT CASSEVPSSGNTIYF
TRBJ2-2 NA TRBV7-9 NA TGTGCCAGCAGCCAGACATCGAACACCGGGGAGCTGTTTTTT CASSQTSNTGELFF
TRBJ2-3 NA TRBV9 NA TGTGCCAGCAGCGGTCCGACCCCTTCGACAGATACGCAGTATTTT CASSGPTPSTDTQYF